This T cell receptor beta chain was found in a study of blood T cell repertoires in COVID-19. Across the whole study: COVID-19 samples from acute and convalescent phases originated in the United States, Italy and Spain.

The CDR3 is made up of 16 amino acids. The V gene end was trimmed by 1 base and the J gene end by 6 bases; junction bases not matched to a gene: 10. Germline V CDR1 and CDR2: LGHDT, YNNKEL (reference sequence). Clones were read by immunoSEQ multiplex PCR, and TCRdb kept only the in-frame ones, dropping some. The data show 13,000 to 15,000 clones, around 85% seen once. The source of this sequence is a human donor in a cohort sampled during active COVID-19. The sequenced sample consisted of peripheral blood. The chain has TRBV3-1 (or the pseudogene TRBV3-2) and TRBJ2-7; 9 bases line up with TRBD2. The CDR3 sequence is CASSQGGLAGTGEQYF. In DNA form, the CDR3 reads TGTGCCAGCAGCCAAGGGGGGCTAGCGGGGACCGGCGAGCAGTACTTC.